These T cell receptor beta chains were read from a single sample in a study of blood T cell repertoires in COVID-19. The table came from immunoSEQ multiplex PCR; TCRdb's copy has only in-frame clones and leaves some out. The sample has some 70,000 clones; 81% are singletons. Sequenced input: peripheral blood. These receptors came from a woman aged 65 to 85 with acute or convalescent COVID-19. The CDR3 runs from the conserved cysteine through the conserved F or W. The D gene is left open where the match is weak. Rows give clone size only sometimes, using once, few, many, or a class for an expanded clone.

size: once; V: TRBV18; J: TRBJ1-3; D: TRBD1; DNA: TGTGCCAGCTCACAACGGACAGGGGGAAACACCATATATTTT; CDR3: CASSQRTGGNTIYF
size: once; V: TRBV7-9; J: TRBJ1-1; D: TRBD1; DNA: TGTGCCAGCAGAGGCACAGGGGACTTTCGCGATAGGAACACTGAAGCTTTCTTT; CDR3: CASRGTGDFRDRNTEAFF
size: once; V: TRBV6-5; J: TRBJ2-7; D: TRBD2; DNA: TGTGCCAGCAGCCTAGCGGGAGGGCCGTACGAGCAGTACTTC; CDR3: CASSLAGGPYEQYF
size: NA; V: TRBV30; J: TRBJ1-4; D: TRBD1; DNA: TGTGCCTGGATCTTCCTCCGGGACAGGGGTGAAAAACTGTTTTTT; CDR3: CAWIFLRDRGEKLFF
size: NA; V: TRBV28; J: TRBJ1-4; D: TRBD1; DNA: TGTGCCAGCCTTGGAGGGGGCGCTTTGTATGAAAAACTGTTTTTT; CDR3: CASLGGGALYEKLFF
size: NA; V: TRBV28; J: TRBJ2-2; D: TRBD1; DNA: TGTGCCAGCACTGTTCCGAGACAGGGAACCGGGGAGCTGTTTTTT; CDR3: CASTVPRQGTGELFF
size: NA; V: TRBV18; J: TRBJ1-2; D: NA; DNA: TGTGCCAGCTCATTACAGAGTAACTATGGCTACACCTTC; CDR3: CASSLQSNYGYTF
size: NA; V: TRBV4-2; J: TRBJ2-3; D: TRBD1; DNA: TGTGCCAGCAGCCAGGGATCACAGGGGGTTGCGACAGATACGCAGTATTTT; CDR3: CASSQGSQGVATDTQYF
size: NA; V: TRBV6-1; J: TRBJ1-5; D: NA; DNA: TGTGCCAGCAGTGACGGAGGGGAAAATCAGCCCCAGCATTTT; CDR3: CASSDGGENQPQHF
size: NA; V: TRBV5-6; J: TRBJ1-4; D: NA; DNA: TGTGCCAGCAGCTTTGGAGGGACAACTAATGAAAAACTGTTTTTT; CDR3: CASSFGGTTNEKLFF
size: NA; V: TRBV5-6; J: TRBJ1-1; D: NA; DNA: TGTGCCAGCAGCTTGGCCGGTTTGGAGGAAGCTTTCTTT; CDR3: CASSLAGLEEAFF
size: NA; V: TRBV28; J: TRBJ1-4; D: TRBD1; DNA: TGTGCCAGCAGTATAGATTCAGGGGGAAAACTGTTTTTT; CDR3: CASSIDSGGKLFF
size: NA; V: TRBV6-5; J: TRBJ1-1; D: NA; DNA: TGTGCCAGCAGTTCGGGGGTGGGAGCTTTCTTT; CDR3: CASSSGVGAFF
size: NA; V: TRBV2; J: TRBJ1-2; D: TRBD1; DNA: TGTGCCAGCAGTGAAACGGCAGGGGGCGGTCATGGCTACACCTTC; CDR3: CASSETAGGGHGYTF
size: NA; V: TRBV19; J: TRBJ1-5; D: TRBD1; DNA: TGTGCCAGTAGTGGGACAGTGAATCAGCCCCAGCATTTT; CDR3: CASSGTVNQPQHF
size: NA; V: TRBV7-3; J: TRBJ2-1; D: NA; DNA: TGTGCCAGCAGCAGACGGACTCAAGACAATGAGCAGTTCTTC; CDR3: CASSRRTQDNEQFF
size: NA; V: TRBV28; J: TRBJ2-1; D: TRBD2; DNA: TGTGCCAGCACCGATGGGACTAGCTCTTACAATGAGCAGTTCTTC; CDR3: CASTDGTSSYNEQFF
size: NA; V: TRBV5-6; J: TRBJ2-7; D: TRBD1; DNA: TGTGCCAGCAGCCTGGGTAAGGGACAGAGGTACGAGCAGTACTTC; CDR3: CASSLGKGQRYEQYF
size: NA; V: TRBV5-6; J: TRBJ2-7; D: TRBD2; DNA: TGTGCCAGCAGCCCACCTAGCGGGAGGGCCTCATACGAGCAGTACTTC; CDR3: CASSPPSGRASYEQYF
size: once; V: TRBV28; J: TRBJ1-1; D: NA; DNA: TGTGCCAGCAGTTCGTCCGGGACGGGGGACACTGAAGCTTTCTTT; CDR3: CASSSSGTGDTEAFF
size: NA; V: TRBV28; J: TRBJ1-2; D: NA; DNA: TGTGCCAGCAACCGGCCGGACAGCTCCCCTTATGGCTACACCTTC; CDR3: CASNRPDSSPYGYTF
size: few; V: TRBV6-7; J: TRBJ2-5; D: TRBD2; DNA: TGTGCCAGCAGTTCGCCAGCGGGGAAGGGGGAGACCCAGTACTTC; CDR3: CASSSPAGKGETQYF
size: once; V: TRBV18; J: TRBJ1-1; D: NA; DNA: TGTGCCAGCTCACTTGGCAGGGGGAACACTGAAGCTTTCTTT; CDR3: CASSLGRGNTEAFF
size: once; V: TRBV4-1; J: TRBJ1-1; D: NA; DNA: TGCGCCAGCAGCCAGAGGGGGGGCACTGAAGCTTTCTTT; CDR3: CASSQRGGTEAFF
size: NA; V: TRBV28; J: TRBJ2-1; D: TRBD2; DNA: TGTGCCAGCATAACCCCCGATGGGAGGGCTGACAATGAGCAGTTCTTC; CDR3: CASITPDGRADNEQFF
size: NA; V: TRBV11-2; J: TRBJ1-2; D: NA; DNA: TGTGCCAGCAGCTTAGTGGGCGGGAACTATGGCTACACCTTC; CDR3: CASSLVGGNYGYTF
size: NA; V: TRBV27; J: TRBJ2-1; D: NA; DNA: TGTGCCAGCAGTTTAAGGAGAGCAGGGAACAATGAGCAGTTCTTC; CDR3: CASSLRRAGNNEQFF
size: NA; V: TRBV7-9; J: TRBJ2-7; D: NA; DNA: TGTGCCAGCAGCTCCGACACCAACTACGAGCAGTACTTC; CDR3: CASSSDTNYEQYF
size: few; V: TRBV4-2; J: TRBJ2-7; D: TRBD1; DNA: TGTGCCAGCAGCCAAGGTGGGACAGGTGACTACGAGCAGTACTTC; CDR3: CASSQGGTGDYEQYF
size: NA; V: TRBV28; J: TRBJ1-3; D: NA; DNA: TGTGCCAGCAGACCCGACAGCTCTGGAAACACCATATATTTT; CDR3: CASRPDSSGNTIYF
size: NA; V: TRBV10-1; J: TRBJ1-6; D: NA; DNA: TGCGCCAGCAGTGGCGGGGTTATCTATAATTCACCCCTCCACTTT; CDR3: CASSGGVIYNSPLHF
size: few; V: TRBV5-1; J: TRBJ1-4; D: TRBD1; DNA: TGCGCCAGCAGCTATAAACAGGGGGAGAATGAAAAACTGTTTTTT; CDR3: CASSYKQGENEKLFF
size: NA; V: TRBV28; J: TRBJ2-7; D: TRBD1; DNA: TGTGCCAGCAGCAACCGCGGGCAGGGGGCCTACGAGCAGTACTTC; CDR3: CASSNRGQGAYEQYF
size: few; V: TRBV10-1; J: TRBJ2-3; D: NA; DNA: TGCGCCAGCGCCCTCGGGAATACGCAGTATTTT; CDR3: CASALGNTQYF
size: NA; V: TRBV9; J: TRBJ2-5; D: TRBD2; DNA: TGTGCCAGCAGCGAGGGGACTAGCGGGAGTGAGACCCAGTACTTC; CDR3: CASSEGTSGSETQYF
size: NA; V: TRBV11-3; J: TRBJ2-3; D: NA; DNA: TGTGCCAGCAGCTTAGAGGCGAGACTAAACACAGATACGCAGTATTTT; CDR3: CASSLEARLNTDTQYF
size: once; V: TRBV18; J: TRBJ2-3; D: TRBD2; DNA: TGTGCCAGCTCTCGCGGACTAGCGGGAGGGACAGATACGCAGTATTTT; CDR3: CASSRGLAGGTDTQYF
size: NA; V: TRBV3-1/TRBV3-2; J: TRBJ2-2; D: TRBD2; DNA: TGTGCCAGCAGTTCGACTAGCGGGAGCGGGGAGCTGTTTTTT; CDR3: CASSSTSGSGELFF
size: once; V: TRBV27; J: TRBJ1-2; D: NA; DNA: TGTGCCAGCAGTTTAAGACAGGCTAACTATGGCTACACCTTC; CDR3: CASSLRQANYGYTF
size: NA; V: TRBV19; J: TRBJ2-5; D: TRBD1; DNA: TGTGCCAGTAGGAGGGACAGGGCGCAAGAGACCCAGTACTTC; CDR3: CASRRDRAQETQYF
size: NA; V: TRBV14; J: TRBJ2-6; D: NA; DNA: TGTGCCAGCAGCCAGAGGGGGATGGCAGGGGCCAACGTCCTGACTTTC; CDR3: CASSQRGMAGANVLTF
size: NA; V: TRBV12-5; J: TRBJ1-1; D: NA; DNA: TGTGCTAGTGGTATCAGGGTGTCTGAAGCTTTCTTT; CDR3: CASGIRVSEAFF
size: NA; V: TRBV6-1; J: TRBJ1-2; D: NA; DNA: TGTGCCAGCAGTGAAGAGTCGGGGGACGGCTACACCTTC; CDR3: CASSEESGDGYTF
size: NA; V: TRBV7-2; J: TRBJ2-1; D: TRBD2; DNA: TGTGCCAGCAGCTCAGGGCGTGGCGGGAGGTACAATGAGCAGTTCTTC; CDR3: CASSSGRGGRYNEQFF
size: NA; V: TRBV18; J: TRBJ2-7; D: NA; DNA: TGTGCCAGCCCACCACCTAAAGGGTCGACAGGGACTGGCGAGCAGTACTTC; CDR3: CASPPPKGSTGTGEQYF
size: NA; V: TRBV7-9; J: TRBJ2-4; D: NA; DNA: TGTGCCAGCAGTTTTGCGGGAAGCGTGGACATTCAGTACTTC; CDR3: CASSFAGSVDIQYF
size: NA; V: TRBV5-4; J: TRBJ2-7; D: NA; DNA: TGTGCCAGCAGCTTGGTTGGCGGGGATTCCTACGAGCAGTACTTC; CDR3: CASSLVGGDSYEQYF
size: NA; V: TRBV19; J: TRBJ2-2; D: TRBD1; DNA: TGTGCCAGTAGTATAGCCGAAGGGACAGGGATCACCGGGGAGCTGTTTTTT; CDR3: CASSIAEGTGITGELFF
size: NA; V: TRBV5-1; J: TRBJ1-4; D: NA; DNA: TGCGCCAGCAGCTTGGACAGTACTAATGAAAAACTGTTTTTT; CDR3: CASSLDSTNEKLFF
size: NA; V: TRBV10-1; J: TRBJ2-1; D: TRBD2; DNA: TGCGCCAGCAGTGTCGGCGGGAGTACGGGCTCCTACAATGAGCAGTTCTTC; CDR3: CASSVGGSTGSYNEQFF